This T cell receptor beta chain was identified in a study of cytomegalovirus exposure and HLA in healthy donors (TCRdb year 2017). Looking at the study overall: In an earlier analysis of 587 of the donors, 276 Gb of sequence data and 90 million to 120 million unique TCR beta sequences from 180 million or so T cells were reported. Roughly 300 gigabases of sequencing data and 70 million to 100 million unique TCR sequences were included in an early release covering around 600 HLA-typed donors. Among the approximately 400 genotyped donors, around 81% belonged to the genetic ancestry cluster associated with self-reported Caucasian donors. The study aimed to test whether cataloging public T cell receptors could reveal signatures of past pathogen exposure. The study profiled the T cell repertoires of about 640 subjects by immunosequencing and related them to cytomegalovirus serostatus. Along with the roughly 610-subject first cohort, a separate validation cohort of about 110 different subjects was used. The study combined high-throughput TCR immunosequencing, statistical association of individual TCRs with disease status, and machine learning to predict cytomegalovirus infection status. In a later analysis, previously published TCR beta repertoires from 666 donors were re-analyzed and high-resolution HLA genotyping was added so that TCR occurrence patterns could be studied. In the later analysis, no new phenotypic data were used to find candidate immune exposures; instead, reliance was placed on TCR beta sequences and their occurrence across donors. In an earlier analysis of roughly 600 of the donors, high-throughput TCR beta sequencing was used to judge whether each TCR beta V gene segment behaved as functional or pseudogenic. Donor age, sex, ethnicity and CMV serostatus were collected together with the repertoire data. A later genetic analysis took genome-wide SNP genotypes for about 55% of the 666 donors and used that subset as a discovery cohort. All discovery cohort repertoires had been generated on a single sequencing platform. HLA typing covered class I and class II loci at four-digit resolution. The number of donors typed differed by locus, with 629-630 for A, B, C, DRB1 and DQB1, 522 for DQA1, 600 to 610 for DPA1, and roughly 450 for DPB1. Several DR-DQ haplotypes were handled as single units for association and clustering because linkage in the cohort was strong. Across some 400 genotyped donors of the cohort, an average of 235,054 unique TCR beta nucleotide sequences per donor were sequenced, and 15% to 20% of those sequences were non-productive. Findings and caveats that apply to the study as a whole: A further reported finding was that TCR beta sequences accurately predicted the HLA-A and HLA-B alleles for most subjects in the first cohort. Roughly uniform sequencing depth across donors was assumed in presence/absence analyses, although this assumption may not hold. When HLA alleles, especially DR and DQ, strongly co-occurred, TCR associations were difficult to assign to individual alleles. In a later analysis, HLA-associated TCR beta chains showed more clonal expansion and lower generation probabilities than non-associated chains that were equally common. In a later analysis, TCR association rates were found to vary across HLA loci, with the most associated TCRs seen for DRB1 alleles and the fewest for HLA-C alleles. Because some donors lacked HLA typing at each locus, the association tests relied only on the typed subset. According to a later analysis, parvovirus B19, influenza, CMV and Epstein-Barr virus appeared linked to several top co-occurrence clusters. In a later analysis, most CMV-associated TCR beta chains were found to appear HLA-restricted, with HLA associations seemingly driven largely by CMV exposure. Specific HLA alleles were associated with 16,951 TCR beta sequences at a false discovery rate of 0.05 in a later analysis. In an earlier analysis of some 550 of the donors, most TCR beta V segments were observed in productive rearrangements about 87% or about 30% of the time, broadly matching IMGT annotations. In this cohort, only TCR beta chains were sequenced, and detectable features were limited by the absence of alpha or paired-chain data. According to the authors, the approach could potentially be generalized to other disease states and immunological phenotypes. In the study, about 150 TCR beta chains were listed as associated with cytomegalovirus. In vitro tests confirmed that a few of the cytomegalovirus-associated TCR beta chains recognize cytomegalovirus antigens. In a later genetic analysis, a missense DCLRE1C variant was associated with V-gene and J-gene trimming of TCR beta chains, and the association was replicated in an independent cohort. Compared with the 666-donor mean, donors in an Asian-associated ancestry cluster had fewer N-insertions in productive TCRs, according to a later genetic analysis. A cluster of highly shared sequence variants was judged likely to be a technical artifact of the sequencing pipeline. Cytomegalovirus status was reported to be diagnosed by the classifier with high specificity and sensitivity in both the original and validation cohorts. Some IMGT-functional V segments, including TRBV6-2 and TRBV6-3, could not be told apart with the 87-base-pair reads, so those segments were excluded. CMV serostatus was the only immune exposure information available for the cohort. Because counts were too low, under 20 rarely observed V segments, including chromosome 9 orphons, were left out of the earlier analysis of over 550 of the donors. Most TCR sequences were seen in very few donors, while some public TCRs were found in many individuals. Correlated functional status among segregating V segments might be attributable to linkage disequilibrium, but an unknown experimental factor could not be ruled out.

The cohort comprised hundreds of healthy bone marrow donors. Cohort members were all nominally healthy when sampled, although unrecorded immune exposures were likely present. The donor tested CMV seropositive and was one of the 289 seropositive cohort members. A peripheral blood sample was collected from each donor, and TCR beta sequencing was performed on peripheral blood mononuclear cells. Genomic DNA was extracted from the blood cell samples with the Qiagen DNeasy Blood Extraction Kit. The germline V gene gives CDR1 as KGHSH and CDR2 as LQKENI. CDR3 length: 15 amino acids, cysteine to phenylalanine. The entry retains the CDR3 DNA only, 45 bases that are in frame from base 1. From V the trimming removes 6 bases and from J it removes 1 base, while the gene matches leave 5 bases of the junction unaccounted for. Library creation used the immunoSEQ multiplex PCR assay. For the multiplex PCR, a mixture combining 60 forward primers for TCR Vbeta segments and 13 reverse primers for TCR Jbeta segments was used. A multiplex PCR assay on genomic DNA amplified the CDR3 region of rearranged TCR beta genes. The Illumina HiSeq System was used to sequence the amplified TCR beta libraries as 87-base-pair reads. The original methods were these. In a later analysis, some 80 million unique TCR beta chains were counted across the 690 or so repertoires, and roughly 11 million of these chains were shared by at least two donors. To remove PCR and sequencing errors, raw reads were error-corrected and collapsed into unique sequences using a nearest-neighbor algorithm that merged closely related sequences. To assign V, D and J gene segments, CDR3 sequences were aligned to IMGT reference sequences. For a sequence to be retained, a match of at least six nucleotides to both a V gene segment and a J gene segment was required. A rearrangement counted as productive if the CDR3 had no stop codons and remained in frame with V and J, and every other rearrangement counted as non-productive. CDR3 was defined by IMGT convention, running from the second conserved V-encoded cysteine to the conserved J-encoded phenylalanine. The earlier analysis of a few hundred of the donors excluded sequences that lacked an unambiguous match to a single V gene segment. An earlier analysis of 500 to 600 of the donors classified V segments as functional when productive rearrangements were above 56.7% and as segregating when the standard deviation between donors was above 5%. A statistical classification framework was developed to diagnose cytomegalovirus status using the catalog of TCR beta chain sequences. A later analysis assigned V and J genes by comparing TCR nucleotide sequences with IMGT/GENE-DB human TR gene sequences. In a later analysis, CDR3 sequences and most-parsimonious VDJ recombination scenarios were assigned using the TCRdist pipeline. In a later analysis, each TCR beta chain was defined by its CDR3 amino acid sequence together with its V-gene family, and reads without a unique V-gene family were excluded. In a later analysis, a few hundred highly shared, low-generation-probability nucleotide sequences were removed to address suspected cross-contamination and a sequencing artifact. In a later analysis, a clonal expansion index for each public chain was calculated from normalized within-repertoire ranks of inferred template counts. In a later analysis, generation probabilities were computed with a VDJ recombination model fitted to out-of-frame rearrangements, and the resulting probabilities were checked against IGoR. In a later analysis, hypergeometric tests were used to score TCR-TCR, TCR-HLA and TCR-CMV co-occurrence, with a repertoire-size bias correction applied to TCR pairs. False discovery rates were estimated in a later analysis by permuting HLA or CMV assignments 20 times. A later analysis grouped co-occurring TCRs with DBSCAN, adding TCRdist sequence similarity when clustering within HLA-allele-positive subsets. Co-occurrence clustering excluded repertoires with fewer than 30,000 or more than 120,000 public chains, plus five with anomalous nucleotide sharing. TCRdb limited this immuneACCESS table to in-frame rearrangements with V and J called. A share of clones is missing; checked studies link under half to unresolved V genes, and the rest is unexplained. V and J calls and clone size are copied from that table; D and trimming were computed from the DNA. The sample table holds just under 95,000 clones, of which 84% were seen once. Over 5% of the sample belongs to the ten largest clones.

A note on this clone: No cognate antigen has been identified for it. One base away there is no much larger clone; base qualities are not given.

The sequenced sample was PBMCs. The rearranged segments are TRBV18 and TRBJ2-2, with TRBD1 identical over 7 junction bases. This sequence was found in a young woman in good health and CMV-seropositive. CDR3 loop: CASSRTGENTGELFF. In nucleotide form, the sequence is TGTGCCAGCTCGCGGACAGGCGAGAACACCGGGGAGCTGTTTTTT.